This T cell receptor (beta chain) was identified in a study of cytomegalovirus exposure and HLA in healthy donors. Whole-study findings and limits: Later genetic work tied a missense DCLRE1C variant to beta-chain V and J trimming. The study flagged approximately 180 TCR beta chains as cytomegalovirus-associated. Reports indicate that TCR beta sequences accurately predicted the HLA-A and HLA-B alleles of most subjects.

Primers included in the PCR were 60 Vbeta and 13 Jbeta primers. Profiled with immunoSEQ multiplex PCR; TCRdb holds only in-frame clones, not every one. Of some 120,000 clones listed, around 79% are singletons. Although they were nominally healthy when sampled, donors likely had unrecorded immune exposures. This clone occurred once. Antigen specificity is unknown. V was cut by 2 bases and J by 7 bases, with 22 bases left in between. CDR3 length: 17 residues. CDR1 is LGHNA and CDR2 is YNFKEQ in the germline V gene. The TCR comes from a woman aged 40 to 50 in good health and CMV-seronegative. The chain links TRBV4-2 to TRBJ2-3; D is ambiguous. Sample: PBMCs. CDR3 sequence (DNA): TGTGCCAGCAGCCAACCCACTGAGGTGATCTGGCGAAATACGCAGTATTTT. Protein product: CASSQPTEVIWRNTQYF.